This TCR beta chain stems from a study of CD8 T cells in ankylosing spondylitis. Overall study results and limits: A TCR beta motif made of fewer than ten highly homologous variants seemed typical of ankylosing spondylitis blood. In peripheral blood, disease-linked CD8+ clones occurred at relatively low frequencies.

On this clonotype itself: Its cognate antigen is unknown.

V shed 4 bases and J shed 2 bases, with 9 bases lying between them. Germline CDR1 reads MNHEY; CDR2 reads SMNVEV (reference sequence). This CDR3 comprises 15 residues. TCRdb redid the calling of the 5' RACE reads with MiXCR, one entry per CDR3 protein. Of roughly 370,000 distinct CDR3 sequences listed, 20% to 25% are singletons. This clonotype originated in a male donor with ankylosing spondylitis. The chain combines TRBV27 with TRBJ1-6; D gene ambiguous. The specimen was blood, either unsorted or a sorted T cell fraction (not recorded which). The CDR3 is CASSSRRPYNSPLHF. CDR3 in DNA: TGTGCCAGCAGTTCCCGCAGGCCCTATAATTCACCCCTCCACTTT.